This paragraph covers one TCR beta chain sequence. Antigen: not known. V lost 4 bases and J lost 5; bases outside the gene matches: 9. Germline V gene sequence: CDR1 SGHRS, CDR2 YFSETQ. This CDR3 comprises 17 residues. Sequenced by immunoSEQ multiplex PCR; TCRdb stores in-frame clones only, minus some. The table lists 100,000 to 150,000 clones, more than 70% of them singletons, with around 1.7% in the top ten. The data were taken from a study of T cells in localized non-small cell lung cancer. Findings and caveats of the study: The study detected a median roughly 61 of the top 100 tumor clones in adjacent lung. A denser population of T cells in blood accompanied longer overall survival.

The gene calls are TRBV5-1 and TRBJ2-7; TRBD2 matches at 16 bases. Material: peripheral blood, obtained before any cancer treatment. This clonotype originated in a female donor of 60 years or more with stage I lung adenocarcinoma. The CDR3 DNA reads as TGCGCCAGCAGCAAGGGGACTAGCGGGAGGGGTAGCGACGAGCAGTACTTC. Amino acid sequence: CASSKGTSGRGSDEQYF.